These T cell receptor beta chains were read from a single sample in a study of early T cells in non-severe SARS-CoV-2 infection. MiXCR, run by TCRdb on the 5' RACE reads, gives a single entry per CDR3 protein. Found here are tens of thousands of distinct CDR3 sequences, roughly an eighth of them singletons; the top ten hold roughly 4.5%. Sequenced: whole blood. The source is an adult who was a healthcare worker with PCR-confirmed SARS-CoV-2 infection or an uninfected control (not recorded which). The CDR3 runs from the conserved cysteine through the conserved F or W. The D gene is left open where the match is weak. Only some rows state a clone size, as once, few, many or a class for expanded clones.

cdr3_aa cdr3_nt v_call cdr3_length clone_size j_call d_call
CASSLNDNSPLHF TGTGCCAGCTCACTCAACGATAATTCACCCCTCCACTTT TRBV18 13 many TRBJ1-6 -
CASSLVAGGSEQFF TGTGCCAGCAGCTTAGTGGCGGGAGGAAGTGAGCAGTTCTTC TRBV7-9 14 few TRBJ2-1 TRBD2
CASSLRPGTGHTDTQYF TGTGCCAGCAGCCTACGCCCCGGGACAGGGCACACAGATACGCAGTATTTT TRBV7-2 17 many TRBJ2-3 TRBD1
CATSRKPGLAGGFYNEQFF TGTGCCACCAGCAGAAAACCGGGACTAGCGGGAGGGTTTTACAATGAGCAGTTCTTC TRBV15 19 - TRBJ2-1 TRBD2
CASSSAGPNTEAFF TGTGCCAGCAGCTCAGCGGGACCCAACACTGAAGCTTTCTTT TRBV11-2 14 many TRBJ1-1 -
CASFVGTGNIQYF TGTGCCAGCTTTGTGGGTACGGGAAACATTCAGTACTTC TRBV6-2/TRBV6-3 13 many TRBJ2-4 -
CASSPWVREWGTGELFF TGTGCCAGCAGCCCGTGGGTGCGGGAGTGGGGCACCGGGGAGCTGTTTTTT TRBV7-6 17 - TRBJ2-2 TRBD2
CASSSNRGEQFF TGTGCCAGCAGTTCCAATAGGGGTGAGCAGTTCTTC TRBV6-5 12 - TRBJ2-1 -
CASIQNTEAFF TGTGCCAGCATCCAGAACACTGAAGCTTTCTTT TRBV6-5 11 few TRBJ1-1 -
CASSLRTEAFF TGTGCCAGCAGTCTCAGGACTGAAGCTTTCTTT TRBV6-2/TRBV6-3 11 many TRBJ1-1 -
CVSSLAGTSGSNEQFF TGTGTCAGCAGCTTAGCCGGGACTAGCGGGTCCAATGAGCAGTTCTTC TRBV5-4 16 - TRBJ2-1 TRBD2
CASSEGWERGVWNEQFF TGTGCCAGCAGTGAAGGCTGGGAGCGGGGGGTCTGGAATGAGCAGTTCTTC TRBV6-1 17 - TRBJ2-1 TRBD2
CSVGLAGGSTDTQYF TGCAGCGTCGGACTAGCGGGGGGATCCACAGATACGCAGTATTTT TRBV29-1 15 many TRBJ2-3 TRBD2
CASSAGAYEQYF TGTGCCAGCTCGGCGGGGGCCTACGAGCAGTACTTC TRBV18 12 many TRBJ2-7 TRBD2
CSVEVAQSYGYTF TGCAGCGTTGAAGTGGCACAGAGCTATGGCTACACCTTC TRBV29-1 13 - TRBJ1-2 -
CASSSRGGQETQYF TGTGCCAGCAGCTCCCGGGGCGGGCAAGAGACCCAGTACTTC TRBV13 14 few TRBJ2-5 -
CASSRWVLDSYEQYF TGTGCCAGCAGTCGGTGGGTTCTAGACTCCTACGAGCAGTACTTC TRBV7-9 15 few TRBJ2-7 -
CAISESSGQGGGYTF TGTGCCATCAGTGAGTCGTCCGGACAGGGAGGTGGCTACACCTTC TRBV10-3 15 few TRBJ1-2 TRBD1
CATRTGLTETQYF TGTGCCACCCGGACAGGGCTCACGGAGACCCAGTACTTC TRBV28 13 - TRBJ2-5 TRBD1
CARSWRIWQGLAGGMYNEQFF TGTGCCAGAAGCTGGCGTATTTGGCAAGGACTAGCGGGAGGCATGTACAATGAGCAGTTCTTC TRBV5-3 21 - TRBJ2-1 TRBD2
CASSLGATGYNEQFF TGTGCCAGCAGCTTAGGAGCTACCGGATACAATGAGCAGTTCTTC TRBV11-3 15 few TRBJ2-1 -
CSAGGRNTEAFF TGCAGTGCGGGAGGCAGGAACACTGAAGCTTTCTTT TRBV20-1 12 few TRBJ1-1 -
CASSTSRGPRYGYTF TGTGCCAGTAGTACCTCCAGGGGCCCACGCTATGGCTACACCTTC TRBV19 15 - TRBJ1-2 -
CASSIDGMNTEAFF TGTGCCAGCAGTATTGACGGCATGAACACTGAAGCTTTCTTT TRBV12-3/TRBV12-4 14 - TRBJ1-1 -
CSAKLGQGYYGYTF TGCAGTGCCAAGCTAGGACAGGGCTACTATGGCTACACCTTC TRBV20-1 14 - TRBJ1-2 TRBD1
CSARRTSGSFAEQFF TGCAGTGCTAGGAGGACTAGCGGGAGTTTTGCTGAGCAGTTCTTC TRBV20-1 15 - TRBJ2-1 TRBD2
CSAGTNGKDTQYF TGCAGTGCGGGGACTAATGGCAAGGATACGCAGTATTTT TRBV20-1 13 - TRBJ2-3 TRBD2
CASSLVLSGGVEAFF TGTGCCAGCAGCCTCGTTTTATCAGGTGGCGTCGAAGCTTTCTTT TRBV6-2/TRBV6-3 15 many TRBJ1-1 -
CASNPSGNSYNEQFF TGTGCCAGCAACCCGAGCGGGAACTCCTACAATGAGCAGTTCTTC TRBV7-6 15 many TRBJ2-1 TRBD2
CASSLEAGGRSYNEQFF TGTGCCAGCAGCTTGGAGGCAGGGGGTAGGTCCTACAATGAGCAGTTCTTC TRBV5-5 17 many TRBJ2-1 TRBD1
CASSPESLGAQFF TGTGCCAGCAGCCCCGAGAGTTTGGGCGCGCAGTTCTTC TRBV11-2 13 few TRBJ2-1 -
CASSGLAGVHEQYF TGCGCCAGCAGTGGATTAGCGGGAGTCCACGAGCAGTACTTC TRBV10-2 14 few TRBJ2-7 TRBD2
CASSSGRNAYEQYF TGTGCCAGCAGCTCAGGACGGAACGCCTACGAGCAGTACTTC TRBV7-2 14 - TRBJ2-7 -
CASSTLVVAGSLEQFF TGTGCCAGCAGTACCCTTGTGGTAGCGGGGTCTCTCGAGCAGTTCTTC TRBV6-5 16 many TRBJ2-1 TRBD2
CASSQSLSVYTEAFF TGTGCCAGCAGTCAATCATTGTCGGTCTACACTGAAGCTTTCTTT TRBV6-2/TRBV6-3 15 many TRBJ1-1 -
CSVEDLGAVVPYF TGCAGCGTTGAAGATCTGGGGGCGGTAGTACCGTACTTC TRBV29-1 13 - TRBJ2-5 -
CASEGATGRPTYGYTF TGTGCCAGCGAAGGGGCTACCGGCAGACCAACATATGGCTACACCTTC TRBV12-3/TRBV12-4 16 - TRBJ1-2 -
CASSDGGGRNTQYF TGTGCCAGCAGCGACGGGGGGGGCCGCAATACGCAGTATTTT TRBV6-2/TRBV6-3 14 many TRBJ2-3 TRBD2
CASSYAGMNTEAFF TGTGCCAGCAGTTACGCAGGGATGAACACTGAAGCTTTCTTT TRBV6-5 14 few TRBJ1-1 -
CSATVGLGINEQFF TGCAGTGCCACTGTAGGACTAGGGATCAATGAGCAGTTCTTC TRBV20-1 14 few TRBJ2-1 TRBD2
CASSDRDRVSPLHF TGTGCCAGTAGTGACCGGGACAGGGTTTCACCCCTCCACTTT TRBV19 14 - TRBJ1-6 TRBD1
CSARVGTSGKGEQYF TGCAGTGCTAGAGTCGGGACTAGCGGGAAGGGGGAGCAGTACTTC TRBV20-1 15 - TRBJ2-7 TRBD2
CASGGGVGYEQYF TGTGCCAGCGGGGGTGGAGTGGGTTACGAGCAGTACTTC TRBV28 13 few TRBJ2-7 -
CASSPGTGDEQYF TGTGCCAGCAGTCCAGGGACAGGGGACGAGCAGTACTTC TRBV7-8 13 few TRBJ2-7 TRBD1
CSARTISGGYYNEQFF TGCAGTGCTAGAACCATTAGCGGGGGATATTACAATGAGCAGTTCTTC TRBV20-1 16 many TRBJ2-1 TRBD2
CASSRRGAPEKLFF TGTGCCAGCAGTCGACGTGGGGCCCCTGAAAAACTGTTTTTT TRBV7-9 14 - TRBJ1-4 -
CASSPSPQANYEQYF TGTGCCAGCTCACCATCGCCCCAGGCTAACTACGAGCAGTACTTC TRBV18 15 - TRBJ2-7 -
CASSLGGGSPHGELFF TGTGCCAGCAGCCTCGGGGGCGGGAGTCCCCACGGGGAGCTGTTTTTT TRBV12-3/TRBV12-4 16 - TRBJ2-2 -
CASLGGLAGGHRVKNNEQFF TGTGCCAGCCTGGGCGGACTAGCGGGAGGGCATAGGGTAAAAAACAATGAGCAGTTCTTC TRBV11-2 20 - TRBJ2-1 TRBD2
CATCLGLAGGQSTDTQYF TGTGCCACTTGCTTGGGACTAGCGGGGGGGCAGAGCACAGATACGCAGTATTTT TRBV6-6 18 few TRBJ2-3 TRBD2
CASSQTEAEAFF TGTGCCAGCAGCCAAACAGAGGCTGAAGCTTTCTTT TRBV3-1 12 many TRBJ1-1 -
CASSDTFRTEAFF TGTGCCAGCAGCGACACCTTCCGTACTGAAGCTTTCTTT TRBV7-9 13 few TRBJ1-1 -
CSVFTARMNEQYF TGCAGCGTTTTTACCGCTAGAATGAACGAGCAGTACTTC TRBV29-1 13 many TRBJ2-7 -